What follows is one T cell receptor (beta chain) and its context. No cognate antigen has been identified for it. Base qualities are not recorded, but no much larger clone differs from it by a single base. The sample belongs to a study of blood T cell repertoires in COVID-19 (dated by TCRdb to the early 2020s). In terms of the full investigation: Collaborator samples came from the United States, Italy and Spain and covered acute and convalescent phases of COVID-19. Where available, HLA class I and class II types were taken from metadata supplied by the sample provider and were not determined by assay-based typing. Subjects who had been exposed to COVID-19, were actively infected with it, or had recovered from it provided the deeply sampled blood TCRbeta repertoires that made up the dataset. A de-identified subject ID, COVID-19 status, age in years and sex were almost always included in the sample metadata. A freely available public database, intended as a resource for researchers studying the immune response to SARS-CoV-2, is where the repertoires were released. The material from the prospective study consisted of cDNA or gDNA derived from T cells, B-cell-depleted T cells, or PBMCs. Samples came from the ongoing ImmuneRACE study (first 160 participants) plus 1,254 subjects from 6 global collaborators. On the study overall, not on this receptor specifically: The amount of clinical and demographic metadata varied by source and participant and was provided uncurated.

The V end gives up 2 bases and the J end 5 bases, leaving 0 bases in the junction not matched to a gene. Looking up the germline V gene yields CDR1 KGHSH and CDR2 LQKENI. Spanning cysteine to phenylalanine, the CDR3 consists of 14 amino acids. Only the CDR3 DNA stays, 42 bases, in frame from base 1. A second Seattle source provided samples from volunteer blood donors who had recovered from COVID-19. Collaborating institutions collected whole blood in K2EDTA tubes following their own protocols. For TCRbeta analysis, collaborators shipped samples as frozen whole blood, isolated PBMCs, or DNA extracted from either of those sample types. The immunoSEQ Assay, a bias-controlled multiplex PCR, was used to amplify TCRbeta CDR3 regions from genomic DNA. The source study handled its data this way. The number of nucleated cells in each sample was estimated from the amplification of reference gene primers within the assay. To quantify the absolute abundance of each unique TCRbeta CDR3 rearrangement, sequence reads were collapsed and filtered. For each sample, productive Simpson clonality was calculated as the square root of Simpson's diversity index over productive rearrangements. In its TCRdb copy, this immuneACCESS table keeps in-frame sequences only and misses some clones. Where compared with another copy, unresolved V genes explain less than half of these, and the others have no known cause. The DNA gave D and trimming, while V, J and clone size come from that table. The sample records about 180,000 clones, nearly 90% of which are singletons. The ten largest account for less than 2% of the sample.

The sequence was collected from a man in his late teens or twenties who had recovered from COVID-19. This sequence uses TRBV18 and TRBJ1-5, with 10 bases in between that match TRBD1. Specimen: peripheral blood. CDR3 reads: CASSPGTGDQPQHF. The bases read TGTGCCAGCTCACCAGGGACAGGGGATCAGCCCCAGCATTTT.